The rows below give T cell receptor beta chains drawn from one sample of a study of neurological immune-mediated disorders. One entry per CDR3 protein results from TCRdb running MiXCR on the 5' RACE reads. The sample holds roughly 41,000 distinct CDR3 sequences, around 1.9% seen once. Sequencing was carried out using PBMCs. These receptors originate from a woman aged 40 to 49 with multiple sclerosis. Both conserved end residues are part of each CDR3. Clone size is shown for a subset of rows, as once, few, many or a class of expanded clone.

>many|TRBV27|TRBJ1-1
CASSLSPYTEAFF
>many|TRBV5-5|TRBJ2-3
CASSLWWGRASTDTQYF
>many|TRBV6-5|TRBJ1-1
CASSYLGRLNTEAFF
>many|TRBV5-1|TRBJ1-2
CASSLVGGLANYGYTF
>many|TRBV10-3|TRBJ1-2
CAISESLGEGYGYTF
>many|TRBV9|TRBJ2-7
CASSVEGGEPYEQYF
>many|TRBV15|TRBJ1-1
CATSMRQGVTEAFF
>many|TRBV7-8|TRBJ1-2
CASSWDFYGYTF
>many|TRBV3-1|TRBJ2-4
CASSVRDRGNIQYF
>NA|TRBV10-3|TRBJ2-7
CATSGQLSSYEQYF
>many|TRBV2|TRBJ2-3
CASSRDRVFTDTQYF
>many|TRBV12-5|TRBJ2-1
CASGSGGRGGRNEQFF
>many|TRBV10-3|TRBJ1-3
CATLDRPRSGNTIYF
>many|TRBV4-1|TRBJ2-1
CASSRDRSFYNEQFF